Shown below are 32 T cell receptor beta chains from a single sample sequenced in a study of PD-L1 blockade in urothelial cancer. Using immunoSEQ multiplex PCR, the repertoire was profiled, and TCRdb retains in-frame clones only, with some absent. The sample contains 72,000 or so clones, around 87% of which appear only once. Time point denoted: pretreatment peripheral blood. The sample consisted of PBMCs, taken around atezolizumab (anti-PD-L1) treatment. These receptors came from a man in his sixties with urothelial cancer.

The chain has TRBV6-1 and TRBJ1-5, with 8 positions matching TRBD1. V lost 4 bases, J lost 7 bases, and 9 bases stayed unmatched. This CDR3 has 15 amino acids. Germline CDR1 reads MNHNS; CDR2 reads SASEGT. The CDR3 DNA is TGTGCCAGCAGTGCCGTCACAGGGGGAGGGCAGCCCCAGCATTTT. It specifies CASSAVTGGGQPQHF.

This clone was observed a single time. The chain links TRBV5-1 to TRBJ2-5; a weak D match, TRBD1 (6 bases). The CDR3 has 16 residues. CDR1 is SGHRS and CDR2 is YFSETQ in the germline V gene. The V end was cut by 0 bases, the J end by 0 bases, with 12 bases between. The CDR3 DNA is TGCGCCAGCAGCTTGGAGGCAGGGGCGTACCAAGAGACCCAGTACTTC. Its protein product is CASSLEAGAYQETQYF.

The count of this clone is one. V is TRBV5-5 and J is TRBJ2-1; no clear D gene. Trimming pared 4 bases from V and 4 bases from J, leaving 15 bases between. Per the germline V gene, CDR1 is SGHKS and CDR2 is YYEKEE (reference sequence). The CDR3 runs to 15 residues. For the CDR3, the DNA is TGTGCCAGCAGCCCAACAGATCCTCGGTACAATGAGCAGTTCTTC. This translates into CASSPTDPRYNEQFF.

The V call is TRBV9, the J call TRBJ2-1; 9 positions agree with TRBD2. V shed 0 bases, J shed 1 base, and the junction held 5 bases outside the gene matches. The germline V gene has CDR1 SGDLS and CDR2 YYNGEE. The CDR3 spans 17 residues. This CDR3 reads CASSVGASGASYNEQFF. The CDR3 DNA follows: TGTGCCAGCAGCGTAGGGGCTAGCGGGGCTTCCTACAATGAGCAGTTCTTC.

A few counts support this clone. The junction does not match germline at one end; this may be a read error. The gene calls are TRBV7-2 and TRBJ1-6; D might be TRBD1 (5 bases). CDR3 size: 17 residues. Germline V gene data show CDR1 as SGHTA and CDR2 as FQGNSA. For the CDR3, the DNA is TGTGCAAGCAGCTTCCTTGGTATCGGGGGAATGAATTCACCCCTCCACTTT. As protein: CASSFLGIGGMNSPLHF.

The genes are TRBV9 and TRBJ2-3, with a weak D call TRBD1 (5 bases). This CDR3 has 12 residues. V gave up 0 bases and J gave up 8 bases, with 7 bases separating them. Germline CDR1 reads SGDLS; CDR2 reads YYNGEE. The CDR3 nucleotides are TGTGCCAGCAGCGTAGAGGGGTTTACGCAGTATTTT. This sequence encodes CASSVEGFTQYF.

The chain uses TRBV19 and TRBJ1-2; 9 bases match TRBD1. Germline loops: CDR1 LNHDA, CDR2 SQIVND (reference sequence). Germline trimming cut 5 bases from V and 2 bases from J; bases unmatched to any gene: 3. CDR3 size: 14 residues. The CDR3 DNA is TGTGCCAGTAGTCCCGGGACAGGGAACTATGGCTACACCTTC. It is translated as CASSPGTGNYGYTF.

The V gene is TRBV9, the J gene TRBJ1-6; 7 nucleotides agree with TRBD1. CDR3 size: 14 residues. Trimming removed 4 bases from V and 7 bases from J; junction bases left unmatched: 5. Germline CDR1 SGDLS, CDR2 YYNGEE. For the CDR3, the DNA is TGTGCCAGCAGCCCGGGACAGTTAAATTCACCCCTCCACTTT. Translating it yields CASSPGQLNSPLHF.

V is TRBV19 and J is TRBJ1-1; the D is unclear. This CDR3 spans 14 amino acids. Germline V lookup: CDR1 LNHDA, CDR2 SQIVND (reference sequence). The V and J ends lost 1 base and 4 bases respectively, with 10 bases between them. The CDR3 region is CASSIGSYGTEAFF. CDR3 bases: TGTGCCAGTAGTATAGGAAGCTACGGCACTGAAGCTTTCTTT.

The chain is built from TRBV6-5 and TRBJ2-7; TRBD1 matches 7 bases. CDR1 is MNHEY and CDR2 is SVGAGI in the germline V gene. The CDR3 extends over 14 amino acids. The J segment lost 6 bases and the V segment lost 2 bases, leaving 7 bases of the junction unmatched. The CDR3 DNA reads TGTGCCAGCAGTTACAGACAGGGTCCGTCCGAGCAGTACTTC. Protein sequence: CASSYRQGPSEQYF.

V usage is TRBV19 and J usage is TRBJ2-7; 9 nucleotides align to TRBD1. This CDR3 comprises 15 residues. The V and J ends lost 8 bases and 3 bases, in that order; junction bases with no gene match: 11. The germline gives CDR1 LNHDA, CDR2 SQIVND (reference sequence). CDR3 protein: CASQVTGTGIYEQYF. CDR3 coding DNA: TGTGCCAGTCAAGTGACCGGGACAGGGATCTACGAGCAGTACTTC.

V is TRBV27 and J is TRBJ2-7, with TRBD1 identical over 7 bases. J was trimmed by 4 bases and V by 5 bases; bases with no gene match: 5. This CDR3 contains 13 residues. Germline loops: CDR1 MNHEY, CDR2 SMNVEV (reference sequence). This chain's CDR3 is CASSEGQRYEQYF. DNA of the CDR3: TGTGCCAGCAGTGAGGGACAGAGATACGAGCAGTACTTC.

The V call is TRBV28, the J call TRBJ2-7; 7 bases agree with TRBD1. The CDR3 is made up of 15 amino acids. With 1 base clipped from V and 2 bases from J, the junction kept 5 bases outside the gene matches. The V gene's germline CDR1 is MDHEN and CDR2 SYDVKM. As DNA, the CDR3 is TGTGCCAGCAGTTTATCTGGGGACAGCACCTACGAGCAGTACTTC. It codes for CASSLSGDSTYEQYF.

The V call is TRBV7-8, the J call TRBJ2-2; TRBD2 aligns across 12 bases. The ends lost 3 bases at V and 4 bases at J; junction bases unmatched: 9. Per germline, CDR1 SGHVS and CDR2 FQNEAQ. The CDR3 extends over 18 amino acids. CDR3 coding DNA: TGTGCCAGCAGCTTCCCGACTAGCGGGGGCTATAGCACCGGGGAGCTGTTTTTT. This codes for CASSFPTSGGYSTGELFF.

This chain links TRBV7-3 with TRBJ2-1; TRBD2 agrees at 12 bases. This CDR3 is 14 amino acids long. Germline-derived CDR1 and CDR2 are SGHTA and FQGTGA. J gave up 7 bases and V 4 bases, and 2 bases lay outside the gene matches. DNA for the CDR3: TGTGCCAGCAGCTCTAGCGGGGGGGTGAATGAGCAGTTCTTC. It translates to CASSSSGGVNEQFF.

The genes are TRBV11-1 and TRBJ2-7; TRBD1 agrees at 8 bases. Germline CDR1 reads SGHAT; CDR2 reads FQDESV (reference sequence). This CDR3 is built from 17 residues. The V segment lost 8 bases and the J segment 5 bases; nucleotides outside the gene matches: 20. This CDR3 reads CASRPGRKGQGAHEQYF. Here the CDR3 DNA reads TGTGCCAGCCGACCCGGAAGAAAAGGGCAGGGGGCCCACGAGCAGTACTTC. The full variable domain, in which reference TRBV11-1 and TRBJ2-7 provide the parts outside the CDR3, is EAEVAQSPRYKITEKSQAVAFWCDPISGHATLYWYRQILGQGPELLVQFQDESVVDDSQLPKDRFSAERLKGVDSTLKIQPAELGDSAMYLCASRPGRKGQGAHEQYFGPGTRLTVT.

The chain employs TRBV30 and TRBJ1-5, with a possible D match to TRBD1 (5 bases). V was trimmed by 6 bases and J by 5 bases, leaving 11 bases between them. The CDR3 is made up of 12 amino acids. Germline V CDR1 and CDR2: GTSNPN, SVGIG (reference sequence). The CDR3 reads CACCRAHQPQHF. CDR3 in DNA: TGTGCCTGTTGCAGGGCCCATCAGCCCCAGCATTTT.

The chain couples TRBV30 to TRBJ2-5; tentatively, D is TRBD2 (6 bases). Germline lookup yields CDR1 GTSNPN and CDR2 SVGIG (reference sequence). This CDR3 region has 12 residues. Between the trimmed V and J ends, which lost 0 bases and 7 bases, there was a span of 9 bases. The CDR3: CAWSVGGVTQYF. CDR3 sequence (DNA): TGTGCCTGGAGTGTAGGAGGGGTGACCCAGTACTTC.

The chain joins TRBV7-2 to TRBJ2-7; D uncertain. Germline V gene data show CDR1 as SGHTA and CDR2 as FQGNSA. The ends were cut back, 5 bases at V and 3 bases at J, with 5 bases in the middle. The CDR3 is 11 residues long. The CDR3 reads CASSNNYEQYF. DNA for the CDR3: TGTGCCAGCAGCAACAACTACGAGCAGTACTTC.

V and J are TRBV7-2 and TRBJ2-1, with 9 bases fitting TRBD1. This CDR3 is built from 14 residues. Germline V gene data show CDR1 as SGHTA and CDR2 as FQGNSA. The ends lost 2 bases at V and 15 bases at J; junction bases unmatched: 11. CDR3: CASSLNPGQGPAFF. In DNA form, the CDR3 reads TGTGCCAGCAGCTTAAACCCGGGACAGGGTCCGGCGTTCTTC.

V gene TRBV30 combines with J gene TRBJ2-7; D call uncertain. The CDR3 totals 13 residues. CDR1 and CDR2 from the germline V gene are GTSNPN and SVGIG (reference sequence). Trimming shortened V by 2 bases and J by 0 bases, and 8 bases separated the two germline ends. The CDR3 region has the DNA TGTGCCTGGAGTCCCGACAACTCCTACGAGCAGTACTTC. The encoded protein is CAWSPDNSYEQYF.

This sequence joins TRBV19 and TRBJ1-6, with D possibly being TRBD1 (5 bases). This CDR3 comprises 16 residues. Germline loops: CDR1 LNHDA, CDR2 SQIVND (reference sequence). V lost 4 bases, J lost 9 bases, and 19 bases lay in between. The CDR3 region is CASSKNGAGIGSPLHF. In DNA form, the CDR3 reads TGTGCCAGTAGTAAGAACGGCGCAGGGATAGGTTCACCCCTCCACTTT.

This clone was found once. This chain uses TRBV7-6 with TRBJ2-2; 11 nucleotides match TRBD1. Losses at the gene ends were 3 bases for V and 4 bases for J; bases not matched to a gene: 4. This CDR3 has 16 residues. CDR1 and CDR2 (germline): SGHVS, FNYEAQ. DNA of the CDR3: TGTGCCAGCAGCTTGGACAGGGGGCAGGGCACCGGGGAGCTGTTTTTT. Translation: CASSLDRGQGTGELFF. Full variable domain (missing parts from reference TRBV7-6 and TRBJ2-2): GAGVSQSPRYKVTKRGQDVALRCDPISGHVSLYWYRQALGQGPEFLTYFNYEAQQDKSGLPNDRFSAERPEGSISTLTIQRTEQRDSAMYRCASSLDRGQGTGELFFGEGSRLTVL.

The V call is TRBV7-8, the J call TRBJ2-3, with a tentative D call TRBD2 (5 bases). Germline V gene lookup returns CDR1 SGHVS and CDR2 FQNEAQ. The V end was cut by 0 bases, the J end by 0 bases, with 10 bases between. This CDR3 is 16 amino acids long. The CDR3 sequence is CASSLARGASTDTQYF. CDR3 coding DNA: TGTGCCAGCAGCTTAGCCCGGGGAGCTAGCACAGATACGCAGTATTTT. Based on the CDR3 plus reference TRBV7-8 and TRBJ2-3, the full variable domain is GAGVSQSPRYKVAKRGQDVALRCDPISGHVSLFWYQQALGQGPEFLTYFQNEAQLDKSGLPSDRFFAERPEGSVSTLKIQRTQQEDSAVYLCASSLARGASTDTQYFGPGTRLTVL.

The chain couples TRBV21-1 to TRBJ1-5. TRBV21-1 is marked as a pseudogene. The CDR3 sequence is 18 residues long. CDR3 residues: CASSKAAESDLSNQPQHF. The CDR3 DNA is TGTGCCAGCAGCAAAGCAGCCGAAAGCGATCTTAGCAATCAGCCCCAGCATTTT.

V gene TRBV7-2 combines with J gene TRBJ2-3; 8 positions match TRBD2. CDR1 is SGHTA, CDR2 FQGNSA, per germline. Losses at the gene ends were 6 bases for V and 5 bases for J; bases not matched to a gene: 10. The CDR3 sequence is 15 residues long. CDR3 bases: TGTGCCAGCAGGGTTAGCGGGATAGCGGGAGATACGCAGTATTTT. Its translation is CASRVSGIAGDTQYF.

This clone was counted between two and nine times. The rearrangement uses TRBV7-2 and TRBJ1-4; the D is unclear. The CDR3 has 16 residues. The V end lost 0 bases, the J end lost 7 bases, and 15 bases lay between the germline ends. Germline V gene sequence: CDR1 SGHTA, CDR2 FQGNSA. Here the CDR3 reads CASSLAWQAEGEKLFF. The CDR3 DNA reads as TGTGCCAGCAGCTTAGCCTGGCAGGCCGAGGGTGAAAAACTGTTTTTT.

The chain has TRBV19 and TRBJ2-5, with 9 positions matching TRBD1. CDR1 is LNHDA and CDR2 is SQIVND in the germline V gene (reference sequence). V was clipped by 6 bases and J by 5 bases; unmatched bases: 7. The CDR3 totals 14 residues. The CDR3 DNA reads TGTGCCAGTAGCCAGACAGGGGGGTTGGAGACCCAGTACTTC. Amino acid sequence: CASSQTGGLETQYF.

The genes are TRBV14 and TRBJ2-7, with 7 bases identical to TRBD2. Trimming took 0 bases from V and 7 from J; bases not matched to a gene: 6. Germline V gene data show CDR1 as SGHDN and CDR2 as FVKESK. CDR3 length: 14 amino acids. The CDR3 region is CASSQELLAREQYF. The DNA for the CDR3 is TGTGCCAGCAGCCAAGAGCTACTAGCGCGAGAGCAGTACTTC.

This clone was picked up a small number of times. This chain uses TRBV2 with TRBJ2-7, with D uncertain. CDR1 and CDR2 from the germline V gene are SNHLY and FYNNEI. V lost 6 bases and J lost 2, with 5 bases in between. The CDR3 length is 11 residues. The DNA of the CDR3 is TGTGCCAGCAGCGCTACCTACGAGCAGTACTTC. The encoded protein is CASSATYEQYF.

This clone is a singleton in its sample. The chain links TRBV10-1 to TRBJ2-2, with 8 bases matching TRBD1. V was pared by 1 base and J by 3 bases, with 13 bases of the junction left unmatched. CDR1 is WNHNN, CDR2 SYGVQD, per germline (reference sequence). This CDR3 has 19 amino acids. This CDR3 is CASSEWRAGGDYDTGELFF. The CDR3 bases are TGCGCCAGCAGTGAGTGGAGGGCAGGGGGCGATTACGACACCGGGGAGCTGTTTTTT.

The chain recombines TRBV11-2 with TRBJ2-7; 7 nucleotides agree with TRBD1. V shed 3 bases and J 4 bases; nucleotides not matched to a gene: 15. Germline V gene data show CDR1 as SGHAT and CDR2 as FQNNGV. This CDR3 spans 17 amino acids. The CDR3 sequence is CASSFLPDRVGAYEQYF. The CDR3 DNA follows: TGTGCCAGCAGCTTCCTCCCTGACAGGGTGGGGGCTTACGAGCAGTACTTC.